These 15 T cell receptor beta chains were sequenced from one sample in a study of T cell responses to AZD1222 COVID-19 vaccine. Assay: immunoSEQ multiplex PCR; the TCRdb copy retains only in-frame clones and omits some. The sample contains about 100,000 clones, roughly nine tenths of which appear only once. The input for sequencing was peripheral blood, taken 28 days after the second AZD1222 dose. The receptors shown here come from an adult who received the AZD1222 COVID-19 vaccine.

The chain links TRBV19 to TRBJ2-5; TRBD2 matches 12 bases. CDR1 and CDR2 from the germline V gene are LNHDA and SQIVND (reference sequence). Trimming at V came to 5 bases and at J to 5 bases, leaving 6 bases not matched to a gene. The CDR3 has 15 residues. DNA for the CDR3: TGTGCCAGTAGTGTGGCTAGCGGGAGGGCCGAGACCCAGTACTTC. Its translation is CASSVASGRAETQYF.

V gene TRBV6-5 combines with J gene TRBJ2-6, with D unresolved. There are 15 residues in the CDR3. Germline V gene data show CDR1 as MNHEY and CDR2 as SVGAGI. V was trimmed by 6 bases and J by 2 bases, leaving 11 bases between them. DNA for the CDR3: TGTGCCAGCAGCCTTACCCGAGCTGGGGCCAACGTCCTGACTTTC. Its translation: CASSLTRAGANVLTF.

The chain joins TRBV9 to TRBJ1-2; D unclear. Looked up from germline, CDR1 is SGDLS and CDR2 is YYNGEE. This CDR3 contains 11 residues. Between the trimmed V and J ends, which lost 4 bases and 0 bases, there was a span of 1 base. The CDR3 DNA follows: TGTGCCAGCAGCTCTAACTATGGCTACACCTTC. Translation gives CASSSNYGYTF.

The chain has TRBV4-3 and TRBJ2-6; D unresolved. The CDR3 extends over 17 amino acids. V lost 0 bases and J 0 bases, leaving 9 bases between the germline ends. Germline lookup yields CDR1 LGHNA and CDR2 YSLEER. CDR3 sequence: CASSQEVPGSGANVLTF. CDR3 sequence (DNA): TGCGCCAGCAGCCAAGAGGTACCGGGCTCTGGGGCCAACGTCCTGACTTTC.

The CDR3 spells CASRAPGGAVEDQPQHF. The DNA of the CDR3 is TGTGCCAGCAGGGCACCGGGGGGGGCCGTTGAGGATCAGCCCCAGCATTTT. The chain uses TRBV28 and TRBJ1-5; TRBD1 is a possible D gene (6 bases). The CDR3 runs to 17 residues. Trimming took 6 bases from V and 5 from J, leaving 23 bases between them. Per the germline V gene, CDR1 is MDHEN and CDR2 is SYDVKM.

This clone was counted between two and nine times. This chain links TRBV3-1 (or the pseudogene TRBV3-2) with TRBJ2-7; 9 bases agree with TRBD1. CDR1 and CDR2 from the germline V gene are LGHDT and YNNKEL (reference sequence). With 3 bases clipped from V and 3 bases from J, the junction kept 6 bases outside the gene matches. CDR3 length: 15 amino acids. This CDR3 reads CASSHLQGASYEQYF. CDR3 coding DNA: TGTGCCAGCAGCCACCTACAGGGGGCGAGCTACGAGCAGTACTTC.

The chain employs TRBV5-1 and TRBJ2-2; 11 bases are shared with TRBD2. The germline gives CDR1 SGHRS, CDR2 YFSETQ. Losses at the gene ends were 1 base for V and 4 bases for J; bases not matched to a gene: 3. The CDR3 is made up of 16 amino acids. CDR3 nucleotide sequence: TGCGCCAGCAGCTTGTCACTAGCGGGAGCCACCGGGGAGCTGTTTTTT. It is translated as CASSLSLAGATGELFF.

This clone turned up a few times. The J gene is TRBJ1-1, the V gene TRBV4-3; D is possibly TRBD1 (5 bases). Germline V gene data show CDR1 as LGHNA and CDR2 as YSLEER. V lost 4 bases, J lost 0 bases, and 12 bases lay in between. The CDR3 is 15 residues long. CDR3 coding DNA: TGCGCCAGCAGCCCTGGGACGGCCGTGAACACTGAAGCTTTCTTT. This translates into CASSPGTAVNTEAFF.

The chain combines TRBV5-4 with TRBJ1-3, with D hard to call. Germline loops: CDR1 SGHNT, CDR2 YYREEE (reference sequence). V was clipped by 5 bases and J by 2 bases, with 8 bases between them. The CDR3 is made up of 13 amino acids. The CDR3 region has the DNA TGTGCCAGCAGTACCGACGCTGGAAACACCATATATTTT. This sequence encodes CASSTDAGNTIYF. The complete variable domain, with remaining parts taken from reference TRBV5-4 and TRBJ1-3, reads ETGVTQSPTHLIKTRGQQVTLRCSSQSGHNTVSWYQQALGQGPQFIFQYYREEENGRGNFPPRFSGLQFPNYSSELNVNALELDDSALYLCASSTDAGNTIYFGEGSWLTVV.

The chain links TRBV5-6 to TRBJ2-5, with D unclear. V lost 0 bases and J lost 5, with 11 bases in between. CDR1 SGHDT and CDR2 YYEEEE come from the germline V gene. This CDR3 region has 14 residues. CDR3 sequence (DNA): TGTGCCAGCAGCTTGGACGGGCGTGGGGAGACCCAGTACTTC. This translates into CASSLDGRGETQYF.

This chain joins TRBV2 and TRBJ1-1, with D uncertain. The germline CDR1 and CDR2 sequences are SNHLY and FYNNEI. V lost 5 bases and J 8 bases, leaving 15 bases between the germline ends. The CDR3 has 13 residues. The CDR3 spells CASSYQSGREAFF. The CDR3 bases are TGTGCCAGCAGTTATCAGAGCGGTCGGGAAGCTTTCTTT.

This chain links TRBV28 with TRBJ2-2; TRBD2 aligns across 11 bases. The CDR3 sequence is 14 residues long. V shed 9 bases and J 5 bases; nucleotides not matched to a gene: 5. The germline CDR1 and CDR2 sequences are MDHEN and SYDVKM. Here the CDR3 DNA reads TGTGCCAGTCTAGCGGGAGGTATGACCGGGGAGCTGTTTTTT. This gives the protein CASLAGGMTGELFF.

The chain is built from TRBV2 and TRBJ1-1; D is ambiguous. The CDR3 sequence is 12 residues long. Trimming removed 8 bases from V and 1 base from J, with 8 bases in between. CDR1 is SNHLY, CDR2 FYNNEI, per germline. The CDR3 DNA reads as TGTGCCAGCCCCGGGCCGAACACTGAAGCTTTCTTT. This codes for CASPGPNTEAFF.

V usage is TRBV5-1 and J usage is TRBJ2-7; 10 nucleotides agree with TRBD1. V trimming: 3 bases; J trimming: 6 bases; junction bases outside the gene matches: 9. Germline V gives CDR1 SGHRS, CDR2 YFSETQ. The CDR3 is 15 amino acids. CDR3 bases: TGCGCCAGCAGCTCGGAGGGACAGGGGCCGGGCGAGCAGTACTTC. Translated, it gives CASSSEGQGPGEQYF.

The J gene is TRBJ2-1, the V gene TRBV1; the DNA was not compared with TRBD2, the D call given in the table. TRBV1 corresponds to a pseudogene. The CDR3 runs 17 residues. CDR3 loop: CTSSHLGLAGGPREQFF. The CDR3 coding sequence is TGCACCAGCAGCCACCTCGGACTAGCGGGAGGGCCGCGTGAGCAGTTCTTC.